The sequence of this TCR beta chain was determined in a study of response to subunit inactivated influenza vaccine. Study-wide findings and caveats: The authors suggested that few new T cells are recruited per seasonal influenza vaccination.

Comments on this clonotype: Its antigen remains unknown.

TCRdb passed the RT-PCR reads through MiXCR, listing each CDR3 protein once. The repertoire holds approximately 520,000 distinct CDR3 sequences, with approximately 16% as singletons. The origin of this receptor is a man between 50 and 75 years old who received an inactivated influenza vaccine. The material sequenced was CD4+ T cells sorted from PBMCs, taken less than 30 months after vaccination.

CDR3 in amino acids: CASSLGLAATNEQFF. The CDR3 DNA follows: TGTGCCAGCAGCTTGGGACTAGCGGCTACCAATGAGCAGTTCTTC. The J gene is TRBJ2-1, the V gene TRBV5-6, with 9 bases lining up with TRBD2. The length of the CDR3 is 15 residues. In germline, CDR1 is SGHDT, CDR2 YYEEEE. V lost 0 bases, J lost 6 bases, and 4 bases stayed unmatched.